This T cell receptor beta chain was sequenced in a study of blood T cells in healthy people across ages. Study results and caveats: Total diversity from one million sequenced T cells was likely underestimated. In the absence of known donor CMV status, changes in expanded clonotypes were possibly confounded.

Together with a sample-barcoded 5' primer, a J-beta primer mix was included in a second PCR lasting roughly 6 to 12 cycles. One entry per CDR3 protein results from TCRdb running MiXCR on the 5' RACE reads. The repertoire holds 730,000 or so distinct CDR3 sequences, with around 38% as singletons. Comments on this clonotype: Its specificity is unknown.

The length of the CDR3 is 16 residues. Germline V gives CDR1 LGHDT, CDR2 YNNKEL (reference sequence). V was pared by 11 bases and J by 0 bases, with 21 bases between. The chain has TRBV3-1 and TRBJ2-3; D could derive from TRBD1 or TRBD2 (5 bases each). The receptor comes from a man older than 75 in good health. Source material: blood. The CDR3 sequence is CAPPGTDATSTDTQYF. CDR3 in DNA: TGTGCCCCTCCCGGGACGGATGCTACTAGCACAGATACGCAGTATTTT.